The clone carrying this T cell receptor (beta chain) was detected a few times. The antigen is unknown. Germline CDR1 SGHVS, CDR2 FQNEAQ. With 5 bases removed from V and 5 bases from J, the gap between germline ends came to 9 bases. The CDR3 loop spans 13 amino acids. This sample was included in a study of T cells after yellow fever vaccination. The study's findings and limits: From the bulk population, abundant clonotypes could contaminate and appear within FACS-sorted repertoires.

TCRdb called the 5' RACE reads again in MiXCR, with one record for every CDR3 protein. The table lists a few hundred thousand distinct CDR3 sequences, over 3.5% of them singletons, with just under 25% in the top ten. The chain links TRBV7-8 to TRBJ1-4; maybe TRBD1 (5 bases). The sequencing used PBMCs, collected 5 days after the yellow fever booster vaccination. The receptor was isolated from a man aged 18 to 30 who received the YFV17D yellow fever vaccine. CDR3 region: CASSGGRNEKLFF. DNA for the CDR3: TGTGCCAGCAGCGGGGGACGAAATGAAAAACTGTTTTTT.